The source of this T cell receptor (beta chain) is a study of PD-L1 blockade in urothelial cancer. As for the study in general: Before enrollment, 0 to 3 chemotherapy regimens had been given to patients.

The CDR3 extends over 14 amino acids. CDR1 is LNHNV and CDR2 is YYDKDF in the germline V gene (reference sequence). V was clipped by 1 base and J by 2 bases, with 6 bases between them. The time point here: peripheral blood 6 weeks after treatment start. The assay was immunoSEQ multiplex PCR, and TCRdb's table has in-frame clones only and misses some. The repertoire holds about 43,000 clones, 80% to 90% seen once, with around 15% in the top ten. The TCR originated in a man aged 55 to 69 with urothelial cancer. Sequences were derived from PBMCs, sampled around atezolizumab (anti-PD-L1) treatment. The chain uses TRBV15 and TRBJ1-3, with D tentatively TRBD1 (6 bases). The CDR3 region is CATSRGTAGNTIYF. CDR3 nucleotide sequence: TGTGCCACCAGCAGAGGGACAGCTGGAAACACCATATATTTT.